These T cell receptor beta chains were read from a single sample in a study of cytomegalovirus exposure and HLA in healthy donors. This table comes from immunoSEQ multiplex PCR, and its TCRdb copy is limited to in-frame clones, with some not included. The sample holds 150,000 to 200,000 clones; 70% to 80% are singletons and the top ten take roughly 2.1%. Sequencing was done on a sample of PBMCs. These receptors all stem from a woman younger than 45 in good health and CMV-seropositive. The CDR3 runs from the conserved cysteine through the conserved F or W. A D gene is named only where the DNA matches it firmly. Clone size, where shown, is once, few, many, or a class for clones that have expanded.

NA | NA | TRBJ1-1 | TRBV18 | CASSPTEGLNTEAFF | TGTGCCAGCTCACCCACGGAGGGTCTGAACACTGAAGCTTTCTTT
NA | TRBD1 | TRBJ1-2 | TRBV28 | CASRRTGSDYGYTF | TGTGCCAGCAGGAGGACAGGGTCTGACTATGGCTACACCTTC
few | NA | TRBJ2-2 | TRBV5-1 | CASSLRQAPAGELFF | TGCGCCAGCAGCCTCAGACAGGCACCCGCCGGGGAGCTGTTTTTT
NA | NA | TRBJ1-2 | TRBV28 | CASSFGGTRYGYTF | TGTGCCAGCAGTTTCGGAGGGACGAGGTATGGCTACACCTTC
NA | NA | TRBJ1-4 | TRBV19 | CASIRTAATNEKLFF | TGTGCCAGTATTCGTACGGCGGCAACTAATGAAAAACTGTTTTTT
NA | TRBD1 | TRBJ1-2 | TRBV5-1 | CASSPGQNYGYTF | TGCGCCAGCAGCCCGGGACAGAACTATGGCTACACCTTC
NA | TRBD1 | TRBJ1-4 | TRBV5-1 | CASSLSGRGNEKLFF | TGCGCCAGCAGCTTGTCGGGCAGGGGGAATGAAAAACTGTTTTTT
NA | NA | TRBJ1-4 | TRBV27 | CASSLSWAEGTDEKLFF | TGTGCCAGCAGTTTATCGTGGGCCGAAGGAACCGATGAAAAACTGTTTTTT
NA | NA | TRBJ1-2 | TRBV11-2 | CASSLLSNRDGYTF | TGTGCCAGCAGCTTATTATCCAACAGGGATGGCTACACCTTC
NA | TRBD1 | TRBJ1-5 | TRBV18 | CASSPPYPSGGLYQPQHF | TGTGCCAGCTCACCACCCTATCCTTCAGGGGGGCTTTATCAGCCCCAGCATTTT
NA | NA | TRBJ1-2 | TRBV28 | CASSDRKANYGYTF | TGTGCCAGCAGTGACAGGAAAGCTAACTATGGCTACACCTTC
NA | TRBD2 | TRBJ2-3 | TRBV27 | CASSSGTSGTDTQYF | TGTGCCAGCAGTTCCGGGACTAGCGGCACAGATACGCAGTATTTT
few | NA | TRBJ1-4 | TRBV5-4 | CASSQQSANEKLFF | TGTGCCAGCAGCCAGCAGAGCGCCAATGAAAAACTGTTTTTT
few | TRBD2 | TRBJ2-1 | TRBV4-3 | CASSQRTSGGHSSYNEQFF | TGCGCCAGCAGCCAACGGACTAGCGGGGGGCACAGCTCCTACAATGAGCAGTTCTTC
NA | TRBD2 | TRBJ2-1 | TRBV7-9 | CASSSGTSGVYNEQFF | TGTGCCAGCAGCTCAGGGACTAGCGGAGTATACAATGAGCAGTTCTTC
NA | TRBD1 | TRBJ1-5 | TRBV6-6 | CASSSPGQGAAQPQHF | TGTGCCAGCAGTTCCCCGGGACAGGGGGCTGCTCAGCCCCAGCATTTT
NA | TRBD2 | TRBJ2-1 | TRBV15 | CATSREGGRKYNEQFF | TGTGCCACCAGCAGAGAGGGCGGGAGAAAGTACAATGAGCAGTTCTTC